This record covers a single T cell receptor beta chain. This sample was included in a study of tumor and adjacent non-tumor tissue in lung cancer. Across the study: Each sample yielded some 4 million productive TCRbeta reads on average.

Trimming removed 6 bases from V and 0 bases from J; junction bases left unmatched: 8. Germline V gene lookup returns CDR1 LNHDA and CDR2 SQIVND (reference sequence). The CDR3 spans 17 residues. Three rounds of nested PCR, following a modified ARM-PCR protocol, produced the TCRbeta library. TCRdb analysed the multiplex PCR reads with MiXCR anew, one entry per CDR3 protein. The data hold approximately 79,000 distinct CDR3 sequences, with 72% observed a single time. This sample's RNA came from whole unsorted tissue. Donors were chemotherapy-naive, newly diagnosed lung cancer surgical patients in China, August–late 2014.

What was sequenced was lung tumor tissue. This receptor was taken from a woman aged 40 to 49 with non-small cell lung cancer. This chain links TRBV19 with TRBJ2-1; 10 positions match TRBD2. Here the CDR3 DNA reads TGTGCCAGTAGCCCGACTAGCGGGCGGAGCTCCTACAATGAGCAGTTCTTC. This translates into CASSPTSGRSSYNEQFF.